This T cell receptor (beta chain) was documented in a study of blood T cell repertoires in COVID-19. The length of the CDR3 is 15 residues. Deletions cut 0 bases from V and 5 bases from J, with 11 bases between. The germline V gene has CDR1 SGHTA and CDR2 FQGNSA. Grouping used clinical history reported by participants in a survey and questionnaire. Original data processing: Estimates of nucleated cell counts were drawn from the amplification of reference gene primers. This table comes from immunoSEQ multiplex PCR, and its TCRdb copy is limited to in-frame clones, with some not included. Clonal size and the V and J genes are those of that table, whereas D and trimming came from the DNA. Among 340,000 or so clones, approximately 83% were seen once, and the ten largest hold roughly 4.2%.

J is TRBJ2-1 and V is TRBV7-2; perhaps TRBD2 as D (5 bases). Material: PBMCs or T cells enriched from blood (not recorded which). The sequence came from a woman in her forties with acute COVID-19. The CDR3 loop reads CASSLASAAHNEQFF. The DNA of the CDR3 is TGTGCCAGCAGCTTAGCGTCAGCGGCCCACAATGAGCAGTTCTTC.